The sequence of this TCR beta chain was determined in a study of blood T cell repertoires in COVID-19. At the level of the study: The cDNA or gDNA used as material had been derived from T cells, B-cell-depleted T cells, or PBMCs.

Assay used: immunoSEQ multiplex PCR; TCRdb lists only in-frame clones, some missing. Of approximately 670,000 clones listed, around 89% are singletons. The receptor was derived from a woman aged 18-29 years with acute or convalescent COVID-19. Sequencing was done on a sample of peripheral blood.

Here the CDR3 DNA reads TGTGCCAGCAGCGGCTCGGCCCCGAGGAGCTATGGCTACACCTTC. Translation gives CASSGSAPRSYGYTF. This sequence joins TRBV5-6 and TRBJ1-2; D not resolved. V lost 4 bases and J lost 4, with 17 bases in between. The CDR3 length is 15 residues. CDR1 is SGHDT and CDR2 is YYEEEE in the germline V gene.